One sample yielded the 27 T cell receptor beta chains listed below, sequenced in a study of neurological immune-mediated disorders (dated by TCRdb to the late 2010s). The protocol used for the library was 5' RACE. TCRdb names Illumina HiSeq 2500 as the instrument used. TCRdb ran its own pipeline on the public reads, namely fastp trimming at Q25 and MiXCR clone calling, and kept in-frame beta chains. CDR3 protein sequences are deduplicated, and each keeps its most common genes and DNA. This sample comprises tens of thousands of distinct CDR3 sequences, roughly 3.2% of them detected only once. In total, the top ten clones hold 2.9% of the sample. Material for sequencing was PBMCs. These TCRs come from a woman between 45 and 65 years old with multiple sclerosis.

This clonotype was counted many times. This chain uses TRBV20-1 with TRBJ1-6; TRBD1 matches at 9 bases. From germline, CDR1 is DFQATT and CDR2 SNEGSKA (reference sequence). J lost 9 bases, V lost 2 bases, and 8 bases had no gene match. The CDR3 runs 15 residues. The DNA of the CDR3 is TGCAGTGCTAGATCAGGTACAGGGGGCAGTTCACCCCTCCACTTT. Translation gives CSARSGTGGSSPLHF.

This clonotype has a count of ten or more. The CDR3 loop reads CASSLPVGPETQYF. The CDR3 DNA reads TGTGCCAGCAGCTTACCGGTCGGCCCAGAGACCCAGTACTTC. The rearrangement joins TRBV7-2 to TRBJ2-5, with D unclear. Germline V lookup: CDR1 SGHTA, CDR2 FQGNSA. Trimming stripped 2 bases from V and 4 bases from J, with 11 bases between. The CDR3 has 14 amino acids.

Remarks on this clonotype: This may stem from a read error, because a much larger clone lies one nucleotide away. The J gene is TRBJ1-1, the V gene TRBV20-1, with a possible D match to TRBD1 (6 bases). Germline lookup yields CDR1 DFQATT and CDR2 SNEGSKA (reference sequence). The CDR3 spans 13 residues. V gave up 7 bases and J gave up 4 bases, with 16 bases separating them. CDR3 coding DNA: TGCAGTGATGATAGGGGGGAGGGCACTGAAGCTTTCTTT. Translating gives CSDDRGEGTEAFF.

This clonotype was detected many times. The chain combines TRBV20-1 with TRBJ2-7; D is perhaps TRBD1 (5 bases). V was clipped by 5 bases and J by 4 bases, with 9 bases between them. The CDR3 consists of 11 residues. Germline V gene data show CDR1 as DFQATT and CDR2 as SNEGSKA (reference sequence). The CDR3: CSAAGHYEQYF. The CDR3 coding sequence is TGCAGTGCTGCCGGACATTACGAGCAGTACTTC.

This clonotype was seen at least ten times. The chain joins TRBV6-6 to TRBJ2-2; the D is unclear. Trimming cost V 7 bases and J 4 bases, with 7 bases left between them. Germline V gene lookup returns CDR1 MNHNY and CDR2 SVGAGI (reference sequence). The CDR3 contains 12 residues. CDR3 in amino acids: CASIQLTGELFF. As DNA, the CDR3 is TGTGCCAGCATCCAACTCACCGGGGAGCTGTTTTTT.

This clonotype was observed many times. The chain employs TRBV14 and TRBJ2-1; 11 nucleotides line up with TRBD2. The germline V gene has CDR1 SGHDN and CDR2 FVKESK. The V segment lost 1 base and the J segment 14 bases; nucleotides outside the gene matches: 10. The CDR3 length is 15 residues. In nucleotides, the CDR3 is TGTGCCAGCAGCCAAGTAACTAGCGGGGGCGGGGATAAGTTCTTC. Translation: CASSQVTSGGGDKFF.

In this sample, this clonotype turned up many times. The chain links TRBV12-3 or TRBV12-4 to TRBJ1-5; D is ambiguous. This CDR3 contains 13 residues. V was clipped by 1 base and J by 11 bases, with 12 bases between them. In nucleotides, the CDR3 is TGTGCCAGCAGTTTAGGTAGTCCGGTGGCCCAGCATTTT. Its translation is CASSLGSPVAQHF.

This clonotype was seen repeatedly, ten times or more. The chain links TRBV5-1 to TRBJ2-1; 9 nucleotides agree with TRBD2. This CDR3 contains 16 residues. Germline CDR1 and CDR2: SGHRS and YFSETQ. V gave up 4 bases and J gave up 2 bases; unmatched junction bases: 7. The CDR3 here is CASSPNLAGTYNEQFF. As DNA, the CDR3 is TGCGCCAGCAGCCCGAACCTAGCGGGGACCTACAATGAGCAGTTCTTC.

This clonotype was seen at least ten times. The chain employs TRBV9 and TRBJ2-2, with TRBD1 identical over 8 bases. The CDR3 has 16 residues. Per germline, CDR1 SGDLS and CDR2 YYNGEE. Trimming cost V 3 bases and J 3 bases; bases outside gene matches: 7. The CDR3 loop is CASSGTGGGDTGELFF. The CDR3 bases are TGTGCCAGCAGCGGTACAGGGGGTGGTGACACCGGGGAGCTGTTTTTT.

This clonotype was detected many times. This chain connects TRBV20-1 to TRBJ2-1; 12 positions match TRBD2. Germline assignment: CDR1 DFQATT and CDR2 SNEGSKA (reference sequence). J gave up 5 bases and V 0 bases, and 5 bases lay outside the gene matches. This CDR3 has 16 amino acids. CDR3 residues: CSARDDGLAGNNEQFF. The CDR3 nucleotides are TGCAGTGCTAGAGACGACGGACTAGCGGGGAACAATGAGCAGTTCTTC.

In this sample, this clonotype turned up many times. The chain is built from TRBV12-3 or TRBV12-4 and TRBJ2-2; D is uncertain. Trimming removed 3 bases from V and 0 bases from J, with 8 bases in between. The CDR3 length is 15 residues. The CDR3 bases are TGTGCCAGCAGTTTCCGGATCTCGAACACCGGGGAGCTGTTTTTT. Its translation is CASSFRISNTGELFF.

This clonotype was observed at least ten times. This rearrangement joins TRBV7-2 to TRBJ1-4; D is ambiguous. CDR1 is SGHTA, CDR2 FQGNSA, per germline. V lost 5 bases to trimming and J lost 8 bases, with 18 bases between them. The CDR3 is 15 residues long. CDR3 in amino acids: CASSPGGKGREKLFF. As DNA, the CDR3 is TGTGCCAGCAGCCCAGGAGGCAAGGGCAGAGAAAAACTGTTTTTT.

This clonotype was detected many times. The chain combines TRBV10-3 with TRBJ2-5; the D is unclear. Germline V gene lookup returns CDR1 ENHRY and CDR2 SYGVKD. This CDR3 contains 15 residues. V gave up 3 bases and J gave up 2 bases, with 13 bases separating them. CDR3 sequence reads: CAISESGLGQETQYF. Here the CDR3 DNA reads TGTGCCATCAGTGAATCGGGTTTGGGACAAGAGACCCAGTACTTC.

This chain links TRBV18 with TRBJ2-7; D not resolved. V dropped 3 bases and J dropped 0 bases, with 12 bases sitting between them. The CDR3 loop spans 15 amino acids. Germline CDR1 is KGHSH and CDR2 is LQKENI. The CDR3 DNA reads as TGTGCCAGCTCACCTTCATTCTTGTCCTCCTACGAGCAGTACTTC. Its translation: CASSPSFLSSYEQYF.

This clonotype was seen many times. The genes are TRBV11-2 and TRBJ2-1, with 8 bases aligning to TRBD2. The germline V gene has CDR1 SGHAT and CDR2 FQNNGV. This CDR3 spans 16 amino acids. The junction had 7 bases not matched to a gene; V was cut back by 6 bases and J by 0 bases. The CDR3 coding sequence is TGTGCCAGCAGTCTCATAGCGGGGAGCTCCTACAATGAGCAGTTCTTC. As protein: CASSLIAGSSYNEQFF.

In this sample, this clonotype turned up many times. The V gene is TRBV5-1, the J gene TRBJ2-7; TRBD1 agrees at 7 bases. The CDR3 runs to 14 residues. Per germline, CDR1 SGHRS and CDR2 YFSETQ. Trimming cost V 4 bases and J 8 bases; bases outside gene matches: 12. The CDR3 DNA follows: TGCGCCAGCAGCAAGGACAGGATACCGTCAAAGCAGTACTTC. Protein product: CASSKDRIPSKQYF. Variable domain in full (rest from reference TRBV5-1 and TRBJ2-7): KAGVTQTPRYLIKTRGQQVTLSCSPISGHRSVSWYQQTPGQGLQFLFEYFSETQRNKGNFPGRFSGRQFSNSRSEMNVSTLELGDSALYLCASSKDRIPSKQYFGPGTRLTVT.

This clonotype was seen at least ten times. The chain uses TRBV7-2 and TRBJ2-3, with D maybe TRBD2 (6 bases). The CDR3 runs 15 residues. The V end was cut by 5 bases, the J end by 6 bases, with 18 bases between. Germline CDR1 SGHTA, CDR2 FQGNSA. The CDR3, as DNA: TGTGCCAGCAGCCAATTTGGGACTCCCCGGGATACGCAGTATTTT. Encoded protein: CASSQFGTPRDTQYF.

This chain uses TRBV2 with TRBJ2-7; the match to TRBD2 covers 7 bases. The CDR3 runs to 13 residues. The germline V gene encodes CDR1 SNHLY and CDR2 FYNNEI. The V and J ends lost 8 bases and 0 bases, in that order; junction bases with no gene match: 4. CDR3 sequence (DNA): TGTGCCAGCGGGGGGGGAAACTCCTACGAGCAGTACTTC. Residues: CASGGGNSYEQYF.

This clonotype was seen repeatedly, ten times or more. J is TRBJ2-1 and V is TRBV27; D may correspond to TRBD1 or TRBD2 (5 bases each). Germline CDR1 and CDR2: MNHEY and SMNVEV (reference sequence). Trimming left V 8 bases short and J 8 bases short, with 16 bases between. The CDR3 has 13 residues. The CDR3 DNA follows: TGTGCCAGCTCAGGGTTGGGTAGCGATGAGCAGTTCTTC. Translation: CASSGLGSDEQFF.

J is TRBJ2-1 and V is TRBV6-5; the match to TRBD1 covers 8 bases. The CDR3 is 15 amino acids. Per germline, CDR1 MNHEY and CDR2 SVGAGI. The V gene end was trimmed by 6 bases and the J gene end by 5 bases; junction bases not matched to a gene: 9. The CDR3 region is CASRIDRGPNNEQFF. The CDR3 DNA reads as TGTGCCAGCAGAATTGACAGGGGACCTAACAATGAGCAGTTCTTC.

The sample holds many counts of this clonotype. This chain uses TRBV5-8 with TRBJ2-1; 8 nucleotides agree with TRBD2. Unmatched junction bases numbered 9, after V lost 3 bases and J lost 4 bases. CDR3 size: 16 residues. CDR1 is SGHTS and CDR2 is YDEGEE in the germline V gene. Here the CDR3 reads CASSSWRGAGYNEQFF. CDR3 nucleotides: TGTGCCAGCAGCTCTTGGCGGGGGGCAGGGTACAATGAGCAGTTCTTC.

In its sample, this clonotype was seen many times. The J gene is TRBJ2-3, the V gene TRBV20-1, with 7 nucleotides matching TRBD2. Unmatched junction bases numbered 2, after V lost 0 bases and J lost 5 bases. The CDR3 sequence is 13 residues long. Germline V gene sequence: CDR1 DFQATT, CDR2 SNEGSKA (reference sequence). The CDR3 nucleotides are TGCAGTGCTAGAGAGGGGGGGGAAGATACGCAGTATTTT. Its protein is CSAREGGEDTQYF.

In this sample, this clonotype turned up many times. V usage is TRBV6-2 or TRBV6-3 and J usage is TRBJ2-2; 11 bases line up with TRBD1. Germline V gene sequence: CDR1 MNHEY, CDR2 SVGEGT. CDR3 length: 16 amino acids. After removal of 6 bases from V and 7 bases from J, the junction contained 10 bases not matched to a gene. The CDR3 DNA sequence: TGTGCCAGCAGGACACCGGGACAGGGGGTAGTCGGGGAGCTGTTTTTT. This sequence encodes CASRTPGQGVVGELFF.

This clonotype came up many times. The rearrangement links TRBV28 to TRBJ1-1; TRBD1 might be the D (6 bases). This CDR3 comprises 17 residues. The V gene's germline CDR1 is MDHEN and CDR2 SYDVKM. The V and J ends lost 3 bases and 3 bases respectively, with 20 bases between them. This CDR3 is CASSFYHLIQGYTEAFF. CDR3 DNA sequence: TGTGCCAGCAGTTTTTACCATTTAATACAGGGTTACACTGAAGCTTTCTTT.

Concerning this clonotype: A junction boundary mismatches the germline segment, possibly from a read error. This chain uses TRBV12-3 or TRBV12-4 with TRBJ1-2, with D perhaps matching TRBD1 (5 bases). The CDR3 extends over 12 amino acids. CDR3 DNA sequence: TGTGACAGCAGTACCGGGACTTATGGCTACACCTTC. Protein sequence: CDSSTGTYGYTF.

This clonotype has a count of ten or more. The rearrangement uses TRBV5-1 and TRBJ2-1; D is tentatively TRBD1 or TRBD2 (5 bases each). The CDR3 extends over 13 amino acids. V lost 0 bases and J lost 9, with 10 bases in between. The V gene's germline CDR1 is SGHRS and CDR2 YFSETQ. The DNA of the CDR3 is TGCGCCAGCAGCTTGGGTAGGGACGTTGAGCAGTTCTTC. This gives the protein CASSLGRDVEQFF.

This clonotype was seen many times. This chain links TRBV20-1 with TRBJ2-7, with D unclear. V dropped 1 base and J dropped 2 bases, with 9 bases sitting between them. CDR1 and CDR2 (germline): DFQATT, SNEGSKA (reference sequence). The CDR3 sequence is 13 residues long. CDR3 sequence: CSARAGQAYEQYF. CDR3 nucleotide sequence: TGCAGTGCTAGAGCTGGGCAAGCCTACGAGCAGTACTTC.